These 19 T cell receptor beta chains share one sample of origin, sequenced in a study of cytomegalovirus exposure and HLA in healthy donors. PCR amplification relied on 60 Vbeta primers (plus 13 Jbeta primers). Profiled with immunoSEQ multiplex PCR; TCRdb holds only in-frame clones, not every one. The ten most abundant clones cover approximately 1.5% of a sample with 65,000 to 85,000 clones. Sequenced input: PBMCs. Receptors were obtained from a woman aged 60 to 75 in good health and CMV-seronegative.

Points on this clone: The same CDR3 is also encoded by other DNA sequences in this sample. The CDR3 bases are TGCGCCAGCAGCCACCAGACAGGGAAAACTTACGAGCAGTACTTC. It specifies CASSHQTGKTYEQYF. The chain uses TRBV4-1 and TRBJ2-7; 7 nucleotides line up with TRBD1. The CDR3 has 15 residues. Germline V gene lookup returns CDR1 MGHRA and CDR2 YSYEKL. Unmatched junction bases numbered 9, after V lost 3 bases and J lost 4 bases.

CDR3 nucleotide sequence: TGTGCCAGCAGCGTAGGCCAGGGGTGGGTCACTGAAGCTTTCTTT. It translates to CASSVGQGWVTEAFF. This chain connects TRBV9 to TRBJ1-1; D might be TRBD1 (6 bases). This CDR3 has 15 residues. Germline V gives CDR1 SGDLS, CDR2 YYNGEE. V was trimmed by 0 bases and J by 4 bases, leaving 13 bases between them.

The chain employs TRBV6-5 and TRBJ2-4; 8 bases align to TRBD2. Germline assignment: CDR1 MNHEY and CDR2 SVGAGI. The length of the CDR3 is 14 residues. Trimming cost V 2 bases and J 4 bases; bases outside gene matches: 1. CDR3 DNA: TGTGCCAGCAGTTACCGGGAGGGGAAAAACATTCAGTACTTC. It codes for CASSYREGKNIQYF.

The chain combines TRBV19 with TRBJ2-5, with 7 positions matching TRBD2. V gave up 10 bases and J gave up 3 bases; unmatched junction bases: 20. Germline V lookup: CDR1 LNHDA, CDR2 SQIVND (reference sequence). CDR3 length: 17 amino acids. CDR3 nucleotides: TGTGCCACTCCCCATCTCGGGCTAGCGGATGTTAAAGAGACCCAGTACTTC. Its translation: CATPHLGLADVKETQYF.

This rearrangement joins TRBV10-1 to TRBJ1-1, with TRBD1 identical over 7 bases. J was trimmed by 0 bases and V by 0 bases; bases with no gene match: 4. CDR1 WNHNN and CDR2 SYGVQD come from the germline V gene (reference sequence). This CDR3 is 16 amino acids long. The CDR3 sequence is CASSESGTELNTEAFF. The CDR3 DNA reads TGCGCCAGCAGTGAGTCGGGGACAGAATTGAACACTGAAGCTTTCTTT.

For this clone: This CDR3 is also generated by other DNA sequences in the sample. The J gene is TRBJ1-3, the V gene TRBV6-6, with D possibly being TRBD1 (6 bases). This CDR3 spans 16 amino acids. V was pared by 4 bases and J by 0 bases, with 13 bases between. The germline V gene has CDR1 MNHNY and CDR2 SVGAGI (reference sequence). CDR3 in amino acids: CASSSSQGHSGNTIYF. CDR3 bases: TGTGCCAGCAGTTCGTCACAGGGCCACTCTGGAAACACCATATATTTT.

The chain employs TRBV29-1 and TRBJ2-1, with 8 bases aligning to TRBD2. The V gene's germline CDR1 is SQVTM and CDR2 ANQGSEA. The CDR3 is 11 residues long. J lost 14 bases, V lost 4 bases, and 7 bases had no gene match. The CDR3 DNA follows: TGCAGCGTTGTTAGCGGGATAGTTAAGTTCTTC. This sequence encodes CSVVSGIVKFF.

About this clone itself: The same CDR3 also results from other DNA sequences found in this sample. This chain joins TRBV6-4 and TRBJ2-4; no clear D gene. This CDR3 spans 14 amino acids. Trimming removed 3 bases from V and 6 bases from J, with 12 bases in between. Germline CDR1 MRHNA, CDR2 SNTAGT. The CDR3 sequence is CASSDHKRGNIQYF. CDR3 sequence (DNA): TGTGCCAGCAGTGATCACAAAAGAGGAAACATTCAGTACTTC.

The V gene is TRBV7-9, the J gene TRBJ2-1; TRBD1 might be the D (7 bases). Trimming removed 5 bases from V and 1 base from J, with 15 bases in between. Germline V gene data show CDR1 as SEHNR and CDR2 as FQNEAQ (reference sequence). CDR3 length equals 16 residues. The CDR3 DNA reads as TGTGCCAGCAGCGGAGGGGGCGGGTTATCCTACAATGAGCAGTTCTTC. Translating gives CASSGGGGLSYNEQFF. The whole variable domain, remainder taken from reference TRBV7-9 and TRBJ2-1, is DTGVSQNPRHKITKRGQNVTFRCDPISEHNRLYWYRQTLGQGPEFLTYFQNEAQLEKSRLLSDRFSAERPKGSFSTLEIQRTEQGDSAMYLCASSGGGGLSYNEQFFGPGTRLTVL.

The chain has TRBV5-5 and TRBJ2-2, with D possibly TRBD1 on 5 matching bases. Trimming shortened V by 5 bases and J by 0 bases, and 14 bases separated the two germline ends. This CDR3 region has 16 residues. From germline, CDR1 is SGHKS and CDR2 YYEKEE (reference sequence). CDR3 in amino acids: CASSFQGSANTGELFF. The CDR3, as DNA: TGTGCCAGCAGTTTTCAGGGCTCCGCGAACACCGGGGAGCTGTTTTTT.

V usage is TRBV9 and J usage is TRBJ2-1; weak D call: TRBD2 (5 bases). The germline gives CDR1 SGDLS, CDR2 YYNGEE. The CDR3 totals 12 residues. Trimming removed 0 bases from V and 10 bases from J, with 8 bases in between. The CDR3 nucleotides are TGTGCCAGCAGCGTAGTCCCGGGGGAGCAGTTCTTC. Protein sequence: CASSVVPGEQFF.

The CDR3 here is CASSLWASGYTDTQYF. The CDR3, as DNA: TGTGCCAGCAGCTTATGGGCTAGCGGTTACACAGATACGCAGTATTTT. The chain couples TRBV7-6 to TRBJ2-3; 7 bases fit TRBD2. The CDR3 consists of 16 residues. Germline assignment: CDR1 SGHVS and CDR2 FNYEAQ. V was clipped by 2 bases and J by 2 bases; unmatched bases: 7.

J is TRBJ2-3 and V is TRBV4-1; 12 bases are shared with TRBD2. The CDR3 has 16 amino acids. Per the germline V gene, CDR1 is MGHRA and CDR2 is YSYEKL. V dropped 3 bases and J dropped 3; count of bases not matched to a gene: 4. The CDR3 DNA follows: TGCGCCAGCAGCCATCCCCTAGCGGGGGGGACAGATACGCAGTATTTT. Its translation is CASSHPLAGGTDTQYF.

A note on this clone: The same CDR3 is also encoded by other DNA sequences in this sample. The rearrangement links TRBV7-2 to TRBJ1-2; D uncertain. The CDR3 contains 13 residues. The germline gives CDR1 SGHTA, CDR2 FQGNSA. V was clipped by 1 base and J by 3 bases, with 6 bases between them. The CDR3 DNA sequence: TGTGCCAGCAGCTTAGGGCAGGACTATGGCTACACCTTC. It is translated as CASSLGQDYGYTF.

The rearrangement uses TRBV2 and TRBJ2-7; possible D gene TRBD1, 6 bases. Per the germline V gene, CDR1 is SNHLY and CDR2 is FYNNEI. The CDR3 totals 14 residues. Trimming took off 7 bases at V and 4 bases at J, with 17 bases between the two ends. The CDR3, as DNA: TGTGCCAGCACCACCCAGGGGACGGGATACGAGCAGTACTTC. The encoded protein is CASTTQGTGYEQYF.

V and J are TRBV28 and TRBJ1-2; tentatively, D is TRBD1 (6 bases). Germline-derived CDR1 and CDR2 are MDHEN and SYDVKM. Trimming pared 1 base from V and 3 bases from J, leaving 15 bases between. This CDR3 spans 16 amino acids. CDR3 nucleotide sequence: TGTGCCAGCAGTTTATTCCAGAGGGGGGGGCACTATGGCTACACCTTC. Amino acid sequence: CASSLFQRGGHYGYTF.

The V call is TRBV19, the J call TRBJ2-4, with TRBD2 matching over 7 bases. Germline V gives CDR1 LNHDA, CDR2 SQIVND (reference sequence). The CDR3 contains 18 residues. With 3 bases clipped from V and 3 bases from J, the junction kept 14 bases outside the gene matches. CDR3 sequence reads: CASSISGLGGGSKNIQYF. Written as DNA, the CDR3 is TGTGCCAGTAGTATCTCCGGGTTGGGAGGCGGGAGCAAAAACATTCAGTACTTC.

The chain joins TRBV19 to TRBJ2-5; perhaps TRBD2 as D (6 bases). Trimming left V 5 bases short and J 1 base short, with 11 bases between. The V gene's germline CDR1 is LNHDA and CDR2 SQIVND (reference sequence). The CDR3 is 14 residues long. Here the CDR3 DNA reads TGTGCCAGTAGTCTGGGGACTCCCCAAGAGACCCAGTACTTC. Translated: CASSLGTPQETQYF.

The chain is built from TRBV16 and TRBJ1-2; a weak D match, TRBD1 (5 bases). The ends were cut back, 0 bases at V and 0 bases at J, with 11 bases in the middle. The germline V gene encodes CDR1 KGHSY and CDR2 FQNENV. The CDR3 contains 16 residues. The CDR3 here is CASSQSATAANYGYTF. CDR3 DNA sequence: TGTGCCAGCAGCCAATCAGCGACAGCAGCTAACTATGGCTACACCTTC. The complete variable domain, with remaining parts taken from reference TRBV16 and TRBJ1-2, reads GEEVAQTPKHLVRGEGQKAKLYCAPIKGHSYVFWYQQVLKNEFKFLISFQNENVFDETGMPKERFSAKCLPNSPCSLEIQATKLEDSAVYFCASSQSATAANYGYTFGSGTRLTVV.